These T cell receptor beta chains were read from a single sample in a study of cytomegalovirus exposure and HLA in healthy donors. The assay was immunoSEQ multiplex PCR, and TCRdb's table has in-frame clones only and misses some. The sample has 150,000 to 200,000 clones, around 80% seen once. The sample taken for sequencing was PBMCs. The source of these receptors is a woman in her 30s in good health and CMV-seropositive. The CDR3 runs from the conserved cysteine through the conserved F or W. D genes are given only for firm matches. Not every row has a clone size; where given, it reads once, few, many or a size class.

size: few
length: 13
V: TRBV11-2
J: TRBJ1-1
D: -
DNA: TGTGCCAGCAGCTTAGATCGGGGGACTGAAGCTTTCTTT
CDR3: CASSLDRGTEAFF

size: -
length: 15
V: TRBV28
J: TRBJ1-6
D: TRBD1
DNA: TGTGCCAGCAGTCGTAGGGGGCTTGGAAATTCACCCCTCCACTTT
CDR3: CASSRRGLGNSPLHF

size: -
length: 22
V: TRBV28
J: TRBJ2-6
D: TRBD1
DNA: TGTGCCAGCAGTTTAAAGTGGCCCGGGGGACAGGGGAAAATGTCTGGGGCCAACGTCCTGACTTTC
CDR3: CASSLKWPGGQGKMSGANVLTF

size: -
length: 13
V: TRBV7-2
J: TRBJ2-3
D: TRBD2
DNA: TGTGCCAGCAGCCCCGGACTAGCGGAGACGCAGTATTTT
CDR3: CASSPGLAETQYF

size: -
length: 14
V: TRBV29-1
J: TRBJ2-2
D: TRBD2
DNA: TGCAGCGTTGAAGGACTAGCGGGAGTGGGGGAGCTGTTTTTT
CDR3: CSVEGLAGVGELFF

size: -
length: 14
V: TRBV6-5
J: TRBJ1-4
D: -
DNA: TGTGCCAGCAGTTTAGGAACGGGAAATGAAAAACTGTTTTTT
CDR3: CASSLGTGNEKLFF

size: -
length: 16
V: TRBV5-1
J: TRBJ2-7
D: TRBD1
DNA: TGCGCCAGCAGCTTGGGGGGGACAGGAGGTGCATACGAGCAGTACTTC
CDR3: CASSLGGTGGAYEQYF

size: few
length: 15
V: TRBV27
J: TRBJ2-3
D: -
DNA: TGTGCCAGCAGTTTATCAGAGGGCGTGGGAGATACGCAGTATTTT
CDR3: CASSLSEGVGDTQYF

size: few
length: 15
V: TRBV2
J: TRBJ2-2
D: TRBD2
DNA: TGTGCCAGCAGGGGACTAGCTCAATACACCGGGGAGCTGTTTTTT
CDR3: CASRGLAQYTGELFF

size: -
length: 15
V: TRBV4-1
J: TRBJ2-2
D: TRBD1
DNA: TGCGCCAGCAGCCACCCGGACAGGGCTACCGGGGAGCTGTTTTTT
CDR3: CASSHPDRATGELFF

size: -
length: 14
V: TRBV5-6
J: TRBJ1-1
D: TRBD1
DNA: TGTGCCAGCAGCCGGGACAGAATGAACACTGAAGCTTTCTTT
CDR3: CASSRDRMNTEAFF

size: few
length: 15
V: TRBV4-1
J: TRBJ2-7
D: TRBD2
DNA: TGCGCCAGCAGCCAAGAGGAGCGGGATTTCGACGAGCAGTACTTC
CDR3: CASSQEERDFDEQYF

size: -
length: 13
V: TRBV27
J: TRBJ2-7
D: -
DNA: TGTGCCAGCAGTTTTCACGGGAGCTACGAGCAGTACTTC
CDR3: CASSFHGSYEQYF

size: -
length: 15
V: TRBV28
J: TRBJ2-7
D: TRBD2
DNA: TGTGCCAGCAGTTCCCCTGCTAGCGGCTCCTACGAGCAGTACTTC
CDR3: CASSSPASGSYEQYF

size: -
length: 15
V: TRBV28
J: TRBJ1-1
D: -
DNA: TGTGCCAGCAGTTTATTGACAGTGGGTTACACTGAAGCTTTCTTT
CDR3: CASSLLTVGYTEAFF

size: -
length: 13
V: TRBV30
J: TRBJ1-6
D: -
DNA: TGTGCCTGGAGCCTCGACAGATATTCACCCCTCCACTTT
CDR3: CAWSLDRYSPLHF

size: -
length: 14
V: TRBV11-2
J: TRBJ1-5
D: TRBD1
DNA: TGTGCCAGCAGCTTGGACAGGGAGGGGCAGCCCCAGCATTTT
CDR3: CASSLDREGQPQHF

size: few
length: 13
V: TRBV4-3
J: TRBJ2-3
D: TRBD2
DNA: TGCGCCAGTGGTAGCGGGATTAAAGATACGCAGTATTTT
CDR3: CASGSGIKDTQYF

size: -
length: 14
V: TRBV5-4
J: TRBJ2-3
D: -
DNA: TGTGCCAGCAGGGGGGCGGGGGCGGGGGATACGCAGTATTTT
CDR3: CASRGAGAGDTQYF

size: -
length: 15
V: TRBV19
J: TRBJ2-4
D: TRBD2
DNA: TGTGCCAGTACCAATTCGATAGCGGGCGGGTACATTCAGTACTTC
CDR3: CASTNSIAGGYIQYF

size: -
length: 16
V: TRBV7-8
J: TRBJ2-7
D: TRBD2
DNA: TGTGCCAGCAGCTTAAGTGCGGGAGGGCCTTCCTACGAGCAGTACTTC
CDR3: CASSLSAGGPSYEQYF

size: -
length: 15
V: TRBV2
J: TRBJ2-3
D: -
DNA: TGTGCCAGCAGTGGCCAGGGTATGTGGACAGATACGCAGTATTTT
CDR3: CASSGQGMWTDTQYF

size: -
length: 16
V: TRBV7-9
J: TRBJ2-4
D: -
DNA: TGTGCCAGCAGCTTAGGAGACAACCCAATCAAAAACATTCAGTACTTC
CDR3: CASSLGDNPIKNIQYF

size: -
length: 13
V: TRBV5-1
J: TRBJ1-2
D: TRBD1
DNA: TGCGCCAGCAACACCGGGACAGGGGAAGGCTACACCTTC
CDR3: CASNTGTGEGYTF

size: -
length: 16
V: TRBV28
J: TRBJ1-5
D: -
DNA: TGTGCCAGCAGTTTATTTTACATTAATAGCAATCAGCCCCAGCATTTT
CDR3: CASSLFYINSNQPQHF

size: -
length: 15
V: TRBV29-1
J: TRBJ2-7
D: TRBD2
DNA: TGCAGCGGGCTCGGAGATCGGGGAGGGTGGGACGAGCAGTACTTC
CDR3: CSGLGDRGGWDEQYF

size: -
length: 18
V: TRBV7-2
J: TRBJ2-1
D: TRBD1
DNA: TGTGCCAGCAGCTTAGCCCGTATTCTACCGAACAGGGGAAGTGAGCAGTTCTTC
CDR3: CASSLARILPNRGSEQFF

size: -
length: 14
V: TRBV19
J: TRBJ2-3
D: TRBD2
DNA: TGTGCCAGTAGCGGACTAGCGCTTACAGATACGCAGTATTTT
CDR3: CASSGLALTDTQYF

size: -
length: 13
V: TRBV30
J: TRBJ2-5
D: TRBD2
DNA: TGTGCCTGGACTAGCGGAGTGGGGGAGACCCAGTACTTC
CDR3: CAWTSGVGETQYF

size: -
length: 17
V: TRBV5-1
J: TRBJ2-7
D: -
DNA: TGCGCCAGCAGCTCGCTTAGGCAGGGCCCCTCTTCCTACGAGCAGTACTTC
CDR3: CASSSLRQGPSSYEQYF

size: few
length: 15
V: TRBV28
J: TRBJ2-3
D: -
DNA: TGTGCCAGCAGGGAGGCGGGTTCGGGCACAGATACGCAGTATTTT
CDR3: CASREAGSGTDTQYF

size: -
length: 12
V: TRBV28
J: TRBJ2-7
D: -
DNA: TGTGCCAGCAGTCGGTGGTTCTACGAGCAGTACTTC
CDR3: CASSRWFYEQYF

size: -
length: 13
V: TRBV6-6
J: TRBJ2-1
D: -
DNA: TGTGCCAGCAGTTATGTTAGTAACGATGAGCAGTTCTTC
CDR3: CASSYVSNDEQFF

size: -
length: 15
V: TRBV11-1
J: TRBJ2-7
D: -
DNA: TGTGCCAGCAGCTTCCGCACCCCGAGCTCCTACGAGCAGTACTTC
CDR3: CASSFRTPSSYEQYF

size: -
length: 16
V: TRBV6-1
J: TRBJ2-1
D: -
DNA: TGTGCCAGCAGTGGAATTTCAGGGCTCCCCTACAATGAGCAGTTCTTC
CDR3: CASSGISGLPYNEQFF

size: few
length: 14
V: TRBV6-1
J: TRBJ1-2
D: -
DNA: TGTGCCGTACGAGTTGAAGGGGTTCGTGATGGCTACACCTTC
CDR3: CAVRVEGVRDGYTF

size: -
length: 14
V: TRBV27
J: TRBJ1-5
D: -
DNA: TGTGCCAGCAGTCCCGGACAGAACAATCAGCCCCAGCATTTT
CDR3: CASSPGQNNQPQHF

size: -
length: 13
V: TRBV25-1
J: TRBJ2-7
D: TRBD1
DNA: TGTGCCAGCAGTGAAGGGACAGGGTACGAGCAGTACTTC
CDR3: CASSEGTGYEQYF

size: -
length: 13
V: TRBV10-3
J: TRBJ1-2
D: -
DNA: TGTGCCATCAGTGAGGTGAGGAGTAACGGCTACACCTTC
CDR3: CAISEVRSNGYTF

size: -
length: 12
V: TRBV30
J: TRBJ2-7
D: TRBD1
DNA: TGTGCCTATCACAGGGGTCCATACGAGCAGTACTTC
CDR3: CAYHRGPYEQYF

size: -
length: 15
V: TRBV4-1
J: TRBJ1-2
D: -
DNA: TGCGCCAGCAGCGAAGCCAGGGGCCTTAACTATGGCTACACCTTC
CDR3: CASSEARGLNYGYTF

size: -
length: 18
V: TRBV15
J: TRBJ2-3
D: TRBD2
DNA: TGTGCCACCAGCAGAGATTTGGCTAGCGGGTATTTCACAGATACGCAGTATTTT
CDR3: CATSRDLASGYFTDTQYF

size: few
length: 17
V: TRBV27
J: TRBJ2-5
D: TRBD1
DNA: TGTGCCAGCAGTTTCCGTCAGCCCGGGACAGGGCAAGAGACCCAGTACTTC
CDR3: CASSFRQPGTGQETQYF

size: -
length: 16
V: TRBV29-1
J: TRBJ2-3
D: -
DNA: TGCAGCGTTGCCGTCTACAGATCCGCCGCAGCAGATACGCAGTATTTT
CDR3: CSVAVYRSAAADTQYF

size: few
length: 15
V: TRBV7-3
J: TRBJ2-5
D: TRBD2
DNA: TGTGCCAGCAGCTTAACAGCGGGAGGTTGGGAGACCCAGTACTTC
CDR3: CASSLTAGGWETQYF

size: -
length: 15
V: TRBV27
J: TRBJ1-5
D: TRBD1
DNA: TGTGCCAGCAGTGCCGGGACAGGGGCAGTCAAGCCCCAGCATTTT
CDR3: CASSAGTGAVKPQHF

size: once
length: 16
V: TRBV2
J: TRBJ2-1
D: TRBD2
DNA: TGTGCCAGCAGCCACACCGGGACTAGCGTCTACAATGAGCAGTTCTTC
CDR3: CASSHTGTSVYNEQFF

size: -
length: 17
V: TRBV11-2
J: TRBJ2-3
D: TRBD2
DNA: TGTGCCAGCAGCGCCCATATGTCCCTGCGGGAGAAGGATACGCAGTATTTT
CDR3: CASSAHMSLREKDTQYF

size: -
length: 13
V: TRBV28
J: TRBJ1-5
D: TRBD1
DNA: TGTGCCAGCAGCCCGGACAGGGCTCAGCCCCAGCATTTT
CDR3: CASSPDRAQPQHF

size: once
length: 14
V: TRBV5-1
J: TRBJ2-5
D: TRBD2
DNA: TGCGCCAGCAAGGAGGGAGGGCCCTGGGAGACCCAGTACTTC
CDR3: CASKEGGPWETQYF

size: -
length: 17
V: TRBV25-1
J: TRBJ2-2
D: TRBD2
DNA: TGTGCCAGCAGTGACCGCGGACTAGCGGGAGCTAACGGGGAGCTGTTTTTT
CDR3: CASSDRGLAGANGELFF

size: -
length: 15
V: TRBV30
J: TRBJ1-4
D: TRBD1
DNA: TGTGCCTGGACCTGGACAGGTAGATTGAGTGAAAAACTGTTTTTT
CDR3: CAWTWTGRLSEKLFF

size: -
length: 14
V: TRBV13
J: TRBJ1-1
D: -
DNA: TGTGCCAGCAGCTTAGGACAGGGGAACACTGAAGCTTTCTTT
CDR3: CASSLGQGNTEAFF

size: -
length: 15
V: TRBV19
J: TRBJ1-1
D: TRBD1
DNA: TGTGCCAGTAGTTCCCGGACAGGGGTGGGCACTGAAGCTTTCTTT
CDR3: CASSSRTGVGTEAFF

size: -
length: 14
V: TRBV19
J: TRBJ2-3
D: TRBD1
DNA: TGTGCCAGTAGTTCGGGACAGGGAACAGATACGCAGTATTTT
CDR3: CASSSGQGTDTQYF

size: -
length: 12
V: TRBV30
J: TRBJ2-7
D: TRBD1
DNA: TGTGCCTGGTCCAGGGGGCAAAACGAGCAGTACTTC
CDR3: CAWSRGQNEQYF

size: -
length: 12
V: TRBV12-5
J: TRBJ1-2
D: -
DNA: TGTGCTAGTGGGGAAACAGTCTATGGCTACACCTTC
CDR3: CASGETVYGYTF

size: -
length: 14
V: TRBV9
J: TRBJ1-1
D: -
DNA: TGTGCCAGCAGCGTAGCTTGGCAGAACACTGAAGCTTTCTTT
CDR3: CASSVAWQNTEAFF

size: -
length: 16
V: TRBV28
J: TRBJ1-1
D: TRBD1
DNA: TGTGCCAGCAGTTTCCCGTCACAGGGGTCCAGCACTGAAGCTTTCTTT
CDR3: CASSFPSQGSSTEAFF

size: -
length: 15
V: TRBV2
J: TRBJ2-1
D: -
DNA: TGTGCCAGCAGTGAGTCAGGACAGCCCTACAATGAGCAGTTCTTC
CDR3: CASSESGQPYNEQFF